The 24 T cell receptor beta chains presented below share a single source sample, sequenced in a study of CD8 T cells in Susac syndrome. Roughly 0.45 to 1 ug RNA was reverse transcribed with random hexamers. TCRdb called the immunoSEQ multiplex PCR reads again in MiXCR, with one record for every CDR3 protein. The table has roughly 200,000 distinct CDR3 sequences, almost 96% seen once; the top ten hold approximately 0.09%. Input material: CD4+ T cells from PBMCs. The origin of the receptors is a human donor with multiple sclerosis.

The J gene is TRBJ2-3, the V gene TRBV11-1; 8 bases match TRBD2. CDR1 is SGHAT, CDR2 FQDESV, per germline (reference sequence). The CDR3 runs to 15 residues. Trimming took 5 bases from V and 0 from J; bases not matched to a gene: 4. CDR3 bases: TGTGCCAGCAGCCCCAGACTAGCGAGCACAGATACGCAGTATTTT. Encoded protein: CASSPRLASTDTQYF.

This chain joins TRBV12-3 or TRBV12-4 and TRBJ2-5; D is perhaps TRBD2 (5 bases). CDR3 length equals 16 residues. V was cut by 6 bases and J by 5 bases, with 22 bases left in between. The CDR3 DNA reads TGTGCCAGCAGATTCTCGCGGACTGGTCGGAGGGAGACCCAGTACTTC. Translation: CASRFSRTGRRETQYF.

The CDR3 loop is CASSQDFRLAGGPSTDTQYF. Written as DNA, the CDR3 is TGTGCCAGCAGCCAAGATTTCAGACTAGCGGGGGGCCCTAGCACAGATACGCAGTATTTT. This chain joins TRBV4-2 and TRBJ2-3; 13 bases are shared with TRBD2. The CDR3 runs 20 residues. With V trimmed by 0 bases and J by 0 bases, 9 bases remained unmatched. CDR1 and CDR2 (germline): LGHNA, YNFKEQ.

This chain joins TRBV20-1 and TRBJ1-2; maybe TRBD1 (5 bases). Trimming shortened V by 4 bases and J by 2 bases, and 11 bases separated the two germline ends. CDR3 length: 13 residues. The germline gives CDR1 DFQATT, CDR2 SNEGSKA (reference sequence). This CDR3 is CSATYRTNYGYTF. The CDR3 nucleotides are TGCAGTGCTACCTACAGGACAAACTATGGCTACACCTTC.

J is TRBJ1-6 and V is TRBV30; TRBD1 matches at 10 bases. Germline values: CDR1 GTSNPN, CDR2 SVGIG (reference sequence). V lost 5 bases and J lost 9; bases outside the gene matches: 7. The CDR3 contains 14 residues. In nucleotides, the CDR3 is TGTGCCTGGGCAGGGACAGGGGCCATTTCACCCCTCCACTTT. Its translation is CAWAGTGAISPLHF.

The chain uses TRBV2 and TRBJ2-5; maybe TRBD2 (5 bases). The CDR3 spans 12 residues. Germline V gene sequence: CDR1 SNHLY, CDR2 FYNNEI. V gave up 7 bases and J gave up 4 bases, with 10 bases separating them. Written as DNA, the CDR3 is TGTGCCAGCATAAATCGGGGAGAGACCCAGTACTTC. Translation: CASINRGETQYF.

This rearrangement joins TRBV28 to TRBJ2-3; the D is unclear. From germline, CDR1 is MDHEN and CDR2 SYDVKM. V dropped 6 bases and J dropped 7 bases, with 11 bases sitting between them. This CDR3 has 12 residues. CDR3 bases: TGTGCCAGCAGCCAAGACCCATATACGCAGTATTTT. It specifies CASSQDPYTQYF.

The chain combines TRBV6-5 with TRBJ1-5, with 11 positions matching TRBD1. Trimming removed 6 bases from V and 7 bases from J; junction bases left unmatched: 5. The CDR3 sequence is 14 residues long. Germline V lookup: CDR1 MNHEY, CDR2 SVGAGI. CDR3 coding DNA: TGTGCCAGCAGCCGGACAGGGGGCGCGCAGCCCCAGCATTTT. This sequence encodes CASSRTGGAQPQHF.

CDR3 protein: CSVGSVNTEAFF. The DNA for the CDR3 is TGCAGCGTTGGGTCGGTGAACACTGAAGCTTTCTTT. The chain couples TRBV29-1 to TRBJ1-1; D is uncertain. V was pared by 4 bases and J by 0 bases, with 6 bases between. The CDR3 sequence is 12 residues long. From germline, CDR1 is SQVTM and CDR2 ANQGSEA.

The chain couples TRBV5-6 to TRBJ1-1; maybe TRBD1 (6 bases). Germline V gives CDR1 SGHDT, CDR2 YYEEEE. This CDR3 is 14 amino acids long. Trimming removed 6 bases at V and 8 bases at J, with 20 bases between. CDR3 DNA: TGTGCCAGCACGACCCTACAGGGAAAAGGAGAAGCTTTCTTT. Translating it yields CASTTLQGKGEAFF.

The count of this clonotype is one. This sequence joins TRBV30 and TRBJ1-1; D remains ambiguous. V lost 2 bases and J lost 11, with 15 bases in between. Germline assignment: CDR1 GTSNPN and CDR2 SVGIG (reference sequence). The CDR3 spans 12 residues. In DNA, the CDR3 is TGTGCCTGGAGTATCGGACGCGCTGGGGCTTTCTTT. Translated, it gives CAWSIGRAGAFF.

The chain recombines TRBV7-6 with TRBJ2-6, with 9 bases lining up with TRBD2. This CDR3 has 18 amino acids. With 4 bases clipped from V and 0 bases from J, the junction kept 7 bases outside the gene matches. CDR1 and CDR2 from the germline V gene are SGHVS and FNYEAQ. DNA of the CDR3: TGTGCCAGCAGCTCCGCGGCGGGGGGGAACTCTGGGGCCAACGTCCTGACTTTC. Amino acids: CASSSAAGGNSGANVLTF.

The chain couples TRBV20-1 to TRBJ2-7; D assignment may be TRBD1 or TRBD2 (5 bases each). Trimming pared 3 bases from V and 4 bases from J, leaving 13 bases between. The CDR3 has 13 residues. Looked up from germline, CDR1 is DFQATT and CDR2 is SNEGSKA (reference sequence). The CDR3 here is CSASSPWGYEQYF. CDR3 DNA sequence: TGCAGTGCTAGTTCCCCATGGGGGTACGAGCAGTACTTC.

The J gene is TRBJ2-7, the V gene TRBV9; the D gene is possibly TRBD1 (5 bases). The V end lost 0 bases, the J end lost 6 bases, and 7 bases lay between the germline ends. The CDR3 is made up of 12 amino acids. CDR1 is SGDLS, CDR2 YYNGEE, per germline. In nucleotides, the CDR3 is TGTGCCAGCAGCGTAGATCAGGGCGAGCAGTACTTC. Residues: CASSVDQGEQYF. Filled out from reference TRBV9 and TRBJ2-7, the complete variable domain reads DSGVTQTPKHLITATGQRVTLRCSPRSGDLSVYWYQQSLDQGLQFLIQYYNGEERAKGNILERFSAQQFPDLHSELNLSSLELGDSALYFCASSVDQGEQYFGPGTRLTVT.

This clonotype was detected once. The chain joins TRBV6-5 to TRBJ2-7; D is perhaps TRBD1 (6 bases). The CDR3 spans 14 residues. Germline CDR1 reads MNHEY; CDR2 reads SVGAGI. V shed 6 bases and J shed 0 bases, with 12 bases lying between them. The CDR3 nucleotides read TGTGCCAGCAGACAGGGTACCGGCTCCTACGAGCAGTACTTC. Its protein product is CASRQGTGSYEQYF.

The rearrangement uses TRBV7-3 and TRBJ1-1; 8 positions agree with TRBD1. The CDR3 length is 17 residues. From germline, CDR1 is SGHTA and CDR2 FQGTGA. J was trimmed by 0 bases and V by 0 bases; bases with no gene match: 6. The CDR3 here is CASSLTPRGLLNTEAFF. CDR3 sequence (DNA): TGTGCCAGCAGCTTAACACCCAGGGGGCTCTTGAACACTGAAGCTTTCTTT.

This clonotype was detected only once. The CDR3 is CASHYPGTSGGAYNEQFF. Here the CDR3 DNA reads TGTGCCAGCCACTATCCCGGGACTAGCGGGGGGGCCTACAATGAGCAGTTCTTC. This rearrangement joins TRBV2 to TRBJ2-1; TRBD2 agrees at 16 bases. Germline assignment: CDR1 SNHLY and CDR2 FYNNEI. The CDR3 runs to 18 residues. The V and J ends lost 8 bases and 2 bases, in that order; junction bases with no gene match: 9.

The chain employs TRBV5-4 and TRBJ2-3; 7 positions match TRBD1. The V gene end was trimmed by 4 bases and the J gene end by 2 bases; junction bases not matched to a gene: 4. This CDR3 is built from 14 residues. Germline V CDR1 and CDR2: SGHNT, YYREEE (reference sequence). The CDR3 protein is CASSPGQNTDTQYF. The DNA of the CDR3 is TGTGCCAGCAGCCCGGGACAGAACACAGATACGCAGTATTTT.

The chain couples TRBV20-1 to TRBJ2-3; D possibly corresponds to TRBD2 (5 bases). The CDR3 totals 14 residues. CDR1 and CDR2 from the germline V gene are DFQATT and SNEGSKA (reference sequence). V lost 3 bases to trimming and J lost 0 bases, with 10 bases between them. CDR3 sequence reads: CSASFRTSTDTQYF. Written as DNA, the CDR3 is TGCAGTGCTAGTTTCCGGACTAGCACAGATACGCAGTATTTT.

This chain links TRBV30 with TRBJ1-5; TRBD1 might be the D (5 bases). The germline V and J ends were trimmed by 6 bases and 2 bases, with 14 bases remaining between them. Germline lookup yields CDR1 GTSNPN and CDR2 SVGIG (reference sequence). The CDR3 sequence is 14 residues long. In nucleotides, the CDR3 is TGTGCCTGCCGCGGGGGAATGGGCAATCAGCCCCAGCATTTT. Amino acid sequence: CACRGGMGNQPQHF.

This clonotype has a single count. V usage is TRBV2 and J usage is TRBJ1-5; perhaps TRBD1 as D (5 bases). Trimming removed 3 bases at V and 7 bases at J, with 16 bases between. CDR3 size: 15 residues. The germline V gene has CDR1 SNHLY and CDR2 FYNNEI. In DNA form, the CDR3 reads TGTGCCAGCAGTGACAGGTTTGGGGCCCGGCAGCCCCAGCATTTT. Protein product: CASSDRFGARQPQHF.

The count of this clonotype is one. V usage is TRBV14 and J usage is TRBJ1-2, with D maybe TRBD1 (6 bases). Germline CDR1 and CDR2: SGHDN and FVKESK. CDR3 size: 15 residues. V lost 3 bases, J lost 4 bases, and 15 bases lay in between. The CDR3 region is CASSQRYGTPYGYTF. As DNA, the CDR3 is TGTGCCAGCAGCCAGCGCTATGGGACACCCTATGGCTACACCTTC.

This chain joins TRBV20-1 and TRBJ2-7, with 8 positions matching TRBD2. In germline, CDR1 is DFQATT, CDR2 SNEGSKA (reference sequence). The CDR3 is 13 amino acids. The V and J ends lost 4 bases and 0 bases, in that order; junction bases with no gene match: 2. The CDR3 region is CSANSGASYEQYF. The CDR3 DNA follows: TGCAGTGCTAATAGCGGGGCCTCCTACGAGCAGTACTTC.

This chain connects TRBV9 to TRBJ2-5; D perhaps matches TRBD1 (6 bases). CDR3 length equals 15 residues. Trimming cost V 4 bases and J 1 base, with 14 bases left between them. Germline assignment: CDR1 SGDLS and CDR2 YYNGEE. In nucleotides, the CDR3 is TGTGCCAGCAGCTCACTCAAGGACAGCCAAGAGACCCAGTACTTC. It is translated as CASSSLKDSQETQYF.